This T cell receptor beta chain emerged from a study of radiation and T cells in renal cell carcinoma. In the study overall: Nephrectomy followed 15 Gy stereotactic body radiation by 4 weeks. Study-wide results and caveats: Top tumor clonotypes rose in blood 2 weeks post-radiation, then contracted.

Germline V gives CDR1 MNHEY, CDR2 SMNVEV (reference sequence). CDR3 size: 16 residues. The germline V and J ends were trimmed by 3 bases and 7 bases, with 19 bases remaining between them. Here immunoSEQ multiplex PCR was the method, and the copy in TCRdb shows in-frame clones only, minus some. Found here are some 100,000 clones, 82% of them singletons; the top ten hold around 5.8%. Concerning this clone: No antigen is known for it.

As to time point: baseline pretreatment blood. As to treatment: 15 Gy SBRT to primary tumor, nephrectomy 4 weeks later. After SBRT, blood was collected at 2 and 4 weeks, plus baseline. The patient's renal cell carcinoma had clear cell pathology. The receptor's source is a man aged 60 to 75 with renal cell carcinoma. Sequences were derived from blood, sampled from a patient whose treatment included radiotherapy and nephrectomy. The rearrangement uses TRBV27 and TRBJ2-1, with D possibly TRBD2 on 5 matching bases. CDR3 loop: CASSLASYGPRNEQFF. CDR3 in DNA: TGTGCCAGCAGTTTGGCTAGCTACGGCCCTCGGAATGAGCAGTTCTTC.